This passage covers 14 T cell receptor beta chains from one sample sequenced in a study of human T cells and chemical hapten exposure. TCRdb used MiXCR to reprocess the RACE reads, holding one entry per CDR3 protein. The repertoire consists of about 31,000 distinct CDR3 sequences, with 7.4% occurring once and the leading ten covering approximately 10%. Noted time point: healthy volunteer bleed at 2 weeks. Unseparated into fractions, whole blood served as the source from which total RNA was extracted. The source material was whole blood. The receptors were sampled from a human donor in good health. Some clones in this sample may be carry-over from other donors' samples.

The CDR3 coding sequence is TGTGCCAGCAGTCTCTACTCTGGAAACACCATATATTTT. Residues: CASSLYSGNTIYF. The chain uses TRBV27 and TRBJ1-3; D is unresolved. CDR1 and CDR2 from the germline V gene are MNHEY and SMNVEV (reference sequence). The CDR3 sequence is 13 residues long. Trimming removed 5 bases from V and 0 bases from J, with 5 bases in between.

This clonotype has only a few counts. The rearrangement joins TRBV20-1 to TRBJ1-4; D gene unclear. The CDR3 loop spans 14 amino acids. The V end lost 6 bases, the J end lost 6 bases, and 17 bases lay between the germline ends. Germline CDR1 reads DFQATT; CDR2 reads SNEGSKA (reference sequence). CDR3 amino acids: CSAPNLRGDEKLFF. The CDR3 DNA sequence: TGCAGTGCCCCCAATCTTCGTGGGGATGAAAAACTGTTTTTT.

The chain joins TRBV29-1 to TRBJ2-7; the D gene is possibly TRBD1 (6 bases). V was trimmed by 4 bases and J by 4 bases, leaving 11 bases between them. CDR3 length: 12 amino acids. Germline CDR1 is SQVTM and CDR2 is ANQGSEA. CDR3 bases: TGCAGCGTTGGTTCAGGGGAGTACGAGCAGTACTTC. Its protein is CSVGSGEYEQYF.

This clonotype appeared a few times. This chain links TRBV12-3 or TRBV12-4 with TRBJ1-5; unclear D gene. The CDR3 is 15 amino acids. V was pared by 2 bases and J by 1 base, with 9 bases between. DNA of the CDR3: TGTGCCAGCAGTTTACAGGACGGGAGCAATCAGCCCCAGCATTTT. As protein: CASSLQDGSNQPQHF.

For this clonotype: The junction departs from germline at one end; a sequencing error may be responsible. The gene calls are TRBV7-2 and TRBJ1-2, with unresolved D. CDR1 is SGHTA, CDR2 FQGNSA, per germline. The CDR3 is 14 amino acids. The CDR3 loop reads CASSRNLPNYGYTF. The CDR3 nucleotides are TGTGCCAGCAGCCGCAACTTACCTAATTATGGCTACACCTTC.

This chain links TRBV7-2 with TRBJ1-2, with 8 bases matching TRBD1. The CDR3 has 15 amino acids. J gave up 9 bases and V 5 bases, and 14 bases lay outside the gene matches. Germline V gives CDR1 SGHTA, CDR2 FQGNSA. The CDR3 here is CASSPGRTGLSSYTF. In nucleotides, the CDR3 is TGTGCCAGCAGCCCCGGCAGGACAGGGTTGTCAAGCTACACCTTC.

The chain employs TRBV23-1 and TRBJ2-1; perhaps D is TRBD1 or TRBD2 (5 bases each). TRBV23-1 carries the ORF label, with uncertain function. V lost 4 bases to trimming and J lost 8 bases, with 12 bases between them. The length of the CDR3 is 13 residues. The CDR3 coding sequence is TGCGCCAGCAGTCCCGGCAGGGAGTATGAGCAGTTCTTC. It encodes CASSPGREYEQFF.

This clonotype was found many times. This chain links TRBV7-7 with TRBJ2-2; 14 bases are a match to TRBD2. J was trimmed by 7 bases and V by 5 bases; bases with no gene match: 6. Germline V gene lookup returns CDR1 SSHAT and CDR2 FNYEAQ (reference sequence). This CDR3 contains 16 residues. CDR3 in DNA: TGTGCCAGCAGCCCCGCGGGACTAGCGGGGGTCGGGGAGCTGTTTTTT. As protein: CASSPAGLAGVGELFF.

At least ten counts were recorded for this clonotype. For the CDR3, the DNA is TGTGCCAGCAGCCCAGGGGGCGGAAAAAACATTCAGTACTTC. It is translated as CASSPGGGKNIQYF. The chain carries TRBV7-8 and TRBJ2-4; 8 nucleotides agree with TRBD1. The CDR3 totals 14 residues. The V segment lost 5 bases and the J segment 4 bases; nucleotides outside the gene matches: 4. Per the germline V gene, CDR1 is SGHVS and CDR2 is FQNEAQ.

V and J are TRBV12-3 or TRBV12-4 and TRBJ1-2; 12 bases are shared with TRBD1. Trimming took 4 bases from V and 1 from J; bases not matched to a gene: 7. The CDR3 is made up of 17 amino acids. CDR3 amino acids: CASSSGTGGAGNYGYTF. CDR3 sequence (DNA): TGTGCCAGCAGTTCCGGGACAGGGGGCGCCGGTAACTATGGCTACACCTTC.

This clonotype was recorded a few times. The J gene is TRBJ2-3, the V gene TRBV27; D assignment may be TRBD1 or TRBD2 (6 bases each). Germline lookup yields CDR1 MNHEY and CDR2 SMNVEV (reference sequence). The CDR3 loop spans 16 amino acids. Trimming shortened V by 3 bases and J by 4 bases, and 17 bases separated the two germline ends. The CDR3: CASSLRGALVADTQYF. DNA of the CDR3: TGTGCCAGCAGTTTGAGGGGGGCTTTAGTTGCAGATACGCAGTATTTT.

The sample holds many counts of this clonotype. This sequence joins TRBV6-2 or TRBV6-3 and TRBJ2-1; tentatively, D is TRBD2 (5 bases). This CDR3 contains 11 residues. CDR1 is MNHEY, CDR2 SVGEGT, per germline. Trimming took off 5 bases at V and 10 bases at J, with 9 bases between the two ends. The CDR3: CASSPRLEQFF. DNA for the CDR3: TGTGCCAGCAGTCCCCGACTAGAGCAGTTCTTC.

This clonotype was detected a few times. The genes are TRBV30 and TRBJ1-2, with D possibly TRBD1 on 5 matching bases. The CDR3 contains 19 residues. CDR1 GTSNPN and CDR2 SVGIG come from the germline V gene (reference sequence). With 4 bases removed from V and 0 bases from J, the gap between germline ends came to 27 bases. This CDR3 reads CAWNLDSFPYRTSNYGYTF. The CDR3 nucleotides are TGTGCCTGGAATCTTGATTCTTTCCCGTACAGGACCTCTAACTATGGCTACACCTTC.

CDR3 nucleotides: TGTGCCAGCAGGGCAGGGGGCAGAGAGACCCAGTACTTC. It codes for CASRAGGRETQYF. The chain carries TRBV27 and TRBJ2-5; 8 bases line up with TRBD1. Germline V CDR1 and CDR2: MNHEY, SMNVEV (reference sequence). The CDR3 has 13 amino acids. The V and J ends lost 6 bases and 4 bases, in that order; junction bases with no gene match: 4.